This T cell receptor beta chain is drawn from a study of Graves' ophthalmopathy and Graves' hyperthyroidism. General study points: The model predicted progression of ophthalmopathy with a sensitivity of roughly 70%, and its specificity was 72.22%.

This clonotype was counted many times. Its specificity is unknown. RNA transcripts were the template, and TCR beta CDR3 regions were amplified from them. The library came from an HTBI-primed first-round RT-PCR and a second-round multiplex PCR. MiXCR, run by TCRdb on the multiplex PCR reads, gives a single entry per CDR3 protein. The repertoire holds around 40,000 distinct CDR3 sequences, with approximately 52% as singletons. Germline V gene lookup returns CDR1 LGHNA and CDR2 YSLEER. V was clipped by 4 bases and J by 5 bases, with 11 bases between them. This CDR3 is 14 amino acids long. If patients had other autoimmune diseases, uncontrolled infections, pregnancy or lactation, they were excluded.

The sequence was obtained from an adult man with Graves' ophthalmopathy. The chain is built from TRBV4-3 and TRBJ1-4; no clear D. Sequenced input: peripheral blood. The DNA of the CDR3 is TGCGCCAGCAGCCGAGAAGTAGAGAATGAAAAACTGTTTTTT. Amino acid sequence: CASSREVENEKLFF.